The next 27 T cell receptor beta chains were all read from a single sample in a study of memory CD4+ T cells and cytomegalovirus serostatus. The sort gate was single viable CD3+CD4+CD8-CD45RO+ cells for memory CD4+ T cells. Assay: immunoSEQ multiplex PCR; the TCRdb copy retains only in-frame clones and omits some. The top ten hold around 6% of the sample, which has approximately 40,000 clones, 76% seen once. The specimen was memory CD4+ T cells from blood. The receptors were gathered from an adult in good health and CMV-seronegative.

This rearrangement joins TRBV28 to TRBJ1-5; no clear D. Germline V gene data show CDR1 as MDHEN and CDR2 as SYDVKM. The CDR3 runs to 14 residues. V lost 7 bases to trimming and J lost 6 bases, with 16 bases between them. The CDR3 DNA is TGTGCCAGCAATACTGGGTTTTTAAGTCAGCCCCAGCATTTT. Encoded protein: CASNTGFLSQPQHF.

The rearrangement joins TRBV27 to TRBJ2-7; TRBD1 might be the D (5 bases). In germline, CDR1 is MNHEY, CDR2 SMNVEV (reference sequence). V lost 2 bases to trimming and J lost 7 bases, with 12 bases between them. The length of the CDR3 is 13 residues. DNA of the CDR3: TGTGCCAGCAGTTTAGGCAGGGCTCAAGAGCAGTACTTC. Translation: CASSLGRAQEQYF.

The rearrangement links TRBV4-2 to TRBJ2-2; the match to TRBD2 covers 10 bases. CDR1 is LGHNA, CDR2 YNFKEQ, per germline. J was trimmed by 3 bases and V by 1 base; bases with no gene match: 11. This CDR3 region has 19 residues. In DNA form, the CDR3 reads TGTGCCAGCAGCCAAGTAAATAGAGGGGGACTAGCGTACACCGGGGAGCTGTTTTTT. Translating gives CASSQVNRGGLAYTGELFF.

This clone was seen once. This chain connects TRBV29-1 to TRBJ1-1; TRBD1 might be the D (5 bases). V was pared by 7 bases and J by 3 bases, with 12 bases between. The CDR3 extends over 12 amino acids. Germline CDR1 SQVTM, CDR2 ANQGSEA. The CDR3, as DNA: TGCAGCGCAGGCGGGGGTGACACTGAAGCTTTCTTT. It codes for CSAGGGDTEAFF.

The chain recombines TRBV27 with TRBJ1-1, with TRBD1 matching 11 bases. Germline loops: CDR1 MNHEY, CDR2 SMNVEV (reference sequence). J lost 10 bases, V lost 2 bases, and 9 bases had no gene match. The CDR3 has 15 residues. The CDR3 nucleotides are TGTGCCAGCAGTTTACTCAGGGACAGGGGGTTACGAGCTTTCTTT. This translates into CASSLLRDRGLRAFF.

This clone was seen a single time. The chain has TRBV7-3 and TRBJ2-5; the match to TRBD2 covers 8 bases. V was clipped by 3 bases and J by 5 bases; unmatched bases: 8. Germline values: CDR1 SGHTA, CDR2 FQGTGA. The CDR3 extends over 15 amino acids. The CDR3: CASSFSGRAEETQYF. The CDR3 DNA reads as TGTGCCAGCAGCTTTTCCGGGAGGGCCGAGGAGACCCAGTACTTC.

The V and J genes are TRBV28 and TRBJ2-7; 7 nucleotides agree with TRBD1. This CDR3 comprises 13 residues. In germline, CDR1 is MDHEN, CDR2 SYDVKM. J gave up 3 bases and V 7 bases, and 6 bases lay outside the gene matches. This chain's CDR3 is CASTGQVNYEQYF. The CDR3 region has the DNA TGTGCCAGCACCGGACAGGTTAACTACGAGCAGTACTTC.

The chain links TRBV2 to TRBJ2-7, with 10 positions matching TRBD1. CDR1 is SNHLY, CDR2 FYNNEI, per germline. The CDR3 extends over 14 amino acids. The junction had 6 bases not matched to a gene; V was cut back by 7 bases and J by 3 bases. The CDR3 DNA reads as TGTGCCAGCAAAAGACAGGGGGCCGGCTACGAGCAGTACTTC. It is translated as CASKRQGAGYEQYF.

J is TRBJ2-7 and V is TRBV30; D remains unclear. The CDR3 covers 12 residues. Between the trimmed V and J ends, which lost 0 bases and 12 bases, there was a span of 15 bases. Germline values: CDR1 GTSNPN, CDR2 SVGIG (reference sequence). As DNA, the CDR3 is TGTGCCTGGAGTGTGGAGACCCTGAATAGGTACTTC. Residues: CAWSVETLNRYF.

The chain links TRBV11-3 to TRBJ2-7; 11 bases line up with TRBD2. With V trimmed by 5 bases and J by 4 bases, 4 bases remained unmatched. CDR3 length equals 14 residues. Germline-derived CDR1 and CDR2 are SGHNT and YENEEA. In nucleotides, the CDR3 is TGTGCCAGCAGCGTAGCGGGAGGGCCTTACGAGCAGTACTTC. It specifies CASSVAGGPYEQYF.

The rearrangement joins TRBV28 to TRBJ1-2; tentatively, D is TRBD1 (6 bases). V gave up 6 bases and J gave up 4 bases, with 15 bases separating them. The length of the CDR3 is 14 residues. Germline CDR1 and CDR2: MDHEN and SYDVKM. Written as DNA, the CDR3 is TGTGCCAGCAGCCCCGGGGGCGACAGCTATGGCTACACCTTC. This gives the protein CASSPGGDSYGYTF.

CDR3 DNA: TGTGCCAGCAGTTTTTCCTTCGGCGTTGGTGAGCAGTACTTC. It encodes CASSFSFGVGEQYF. The chain combines TRBV28 with TRBJ2-7; no clear D gene. Trimming left V 3 bases short and J 7 bases short, with 16 bases between. The CDR3 loop spans 14 amino acids. Per the germline V gene, CDR1 is MDHEN and CDR2 is SYDVKM.

This sequence joins TRBV7-2 and TRBJ2-7, with D uncertain. Germline V CDR1 and CDR2: SGHTA, FQGNSA. The germline V and J ends were trimmed by 4 bases and 4 bases, with 8 bases remaining between them. The CDR3 length is 12 residues. The CDR3 DNA sequence: TGTGCCAGCAGCTCGGCCCTTTACGAGCAGTACTTC. Its protein is CASSSALYEQYF.

The rearrangement links TRBV19 to TRBJ2-4; tentative D call: TRBD2 (5 bases). There are 13 residues in the CDR3. Germline V gives CDR1 LNHDA, CDR2 SQIVND (reference sequence). The V gene lost 5 bases and the J gene lost 10 bases, with 15 bases spanning the gap. DNA for the CDR3: TGTGCCAGTAGTCGGAGGTGGAGAGAGATTCAGTACTTC. It specifies CASSRRWREIQYF.

The chain carries TRBV14 and TRBJ1-4; the D is unclear. Germline assignment: CDR1 SGHDN and CDR2 FVKESK. The V and J ends lost 8 bases and 6 bases respectively, with 13 bases between them. The CDR3 has 13 residues. The CDR3 DNA is TGTGCCAGCTCCCCTGGGCCCCATGAAAAACTGTTTTTT. Protein: CASSPGPHEKLFF.

Points on this clone: The sample carries other DNA sequences with the same CDR3. CDR3 protein: CASSERLAGRTDTQYF. In DNA, the CDR3 is TGCGCCAGCAGTGAGCGACTAGCGGGGCGTACAGATACGCAGTATTTT. V usage is TRBV10-1 and J usage is TRBJ2-3; 11 bases agree with TRBD2. This CDR3 contains 16 residues. Germline V gene data show CDR1 as WNHNN and CDR2 as SYGVQD (reference sequence). Unmatched junction bases numbered 4, after V lost 2 bases and J lost 3 bases.

The chain has TRBV2 and TRBJ1-2; D uncertain. This CDR3 has 13 amino acids. The ends were cut back, 6 bases at V and 8 bases at J, with 16 bases in the middle. CDR1 and CDR2 (germline): SNHLY, FYNNEI. In DNA, the CDR3 is TGTGCCAGCAGCTTTCAGAGAGGGCAAGGCTACACCTTC. This gives the protein CASSFQRGQGYTF.

The genes are TRBV10-3 and TRBJ1-4; the match to TRBD1 covers 7 bases. The CDR3 runs to 15 residues. J lost 8 bases, V lost 0 bases, and 6 bases had no gene match. Germline-derived CDR1 and CDR2 are ENHRY and SYGVKD. The CDR3 DNA reads as TGTGCCATCAGTGAGTCGGCAGGGGGAGGCGAAAAACTGTTTTTT. This codes for CAISESAGGGEKLFF.

The chain joins TRBV5-6 to TRBJ1-1; weak D call: TRBD1 (5 bases). Germline V gene sequence: CDR1 SGHDT, CDR2 YYEEEE. Trimming shortened V by 0 bases and J by 6 bases, and 12 bases separated the two germline ends. The CDR3 totals 14 residues. The CDR3 is CASSLGQRGSEAFF. For the CDR3, the DNA is TGTGCCAGCAGCTTGGGACAGAGGGGCTCTGAAGCTTTCTTT.

The J gene is TRBJ1-2, the V gene TRBV5-4, with TRBD1 matching over 7 bases. V shed 4 bases and J 8 bases; nucleotides not matched to a gene: 11. CDR1 and CDR2 from the germline V gene are SGHNT and YYREEE (reference sequence). The CDR3 length is 14 residues. The CDR3 bases are TGTGCCAGCAGCCACCCGGGACAGCCCCTAGGCTACACCTTC. This gives the protein CASSHPGQPLGYTF.

The chain has TRBV7-9 and TRBJ2-3; D gene uncertain. Germline CDR1 and CDR2: SEHNR and FQNEAQ (reference sequence). The CDR3 has 12 amino acids. V was shortened by 5 bases and J by 3 bases, with 6 bases between the two germline ends. The CDR3 bases are TGTGCCAGCAGCCTCTGGACAGATACGCAGTATTTT. Translated: CASSLWTDTQYF.

The CDR3 loop reads CASSLELNPYYGYTF. CDR3 coding DNA: TGTGCCAGCAGCTTAGAGCTCAACCCCTACTATGGCTACACCTTC. This chain joins TRBV7-9 and TRBJ1-2; D is unresolved. There are 15 residues in the CDR3. The V gene's germline CDR1 is SEHNR and CDR2 FQNEAQ (reference sequence). The V end lost 1 base, the J end lost 3 bases, and 12 bases lay between the germline ends.

The V gene is TRBV29-1, the J gene TRBJ2-7, with 9 bases matching TRBD1. Losses at the gene ends were 8 bases for V and 4 bases for J; bases not matched to a gene: 12. The CDR3 totals 14 residues. CDR1 and CDR2 from the germline V gene are SQVTM and ANQGSEA. In DNA, the CDR3 is TGCAGCCTAAACCGGGACAGGGTATTTTACGAGCAGTACTTC. This sequence encodes CSLNRDRVFYEQYF.

The chain combines TRBV28 with TRBJ2-7; 12 nucleotides agree with TRBD2. The V segment lost 8 bases and the J segment 2 bases; nucleotides outside the gene matches: 1. The CDR3 is 13 residues long. Per the germline V gene, CDR1 is MDHEN and CDR2 is SYDVKM. CDR3 DNA sequence: TGTGCCAGCCGACTAGCGGGGGCCTACGAGCAGTACTTC. Translation: CASRLAGAYEQYF.

This chain links TRBV4-1 with TRBJ2-7; TRBD2 agrees at 7 bases. The germline CDR1 and CDR2 sequences are MGHRA and YSYEKL. The V gene end was trimmed by 4 bases and the J gene end by 0 bases; junction bases not matched to a gene: 3. This CDR3 has 14 residues. The CDR3 is CASSLRTSSYEQYF. CDR3 coding DNA: TGCGCCAGCAGCCTACGGACTAGCTCCTACGAGCAGTACTTC.

The chain links TRBV2 to TRBJ2-5, with 7 bases lining up with TRBD2. Trimming at V came to 2 bases and at J to 8 bases, leaving 14 bases not matched to a gene. This CDR3 contains 16 residues. CDR1 and CDR2 from the germline V gene are SNHLY and FYNNEI. The CDR3 DNA follows: TGTGCCAGCAGTGAATGGGGGGGAGGGTCCTCCGGTACCCAGTACTTC. This encodes CASSEWGGGSSGTQYF.

This clone has just a few counts. The chain links TRBV28 to TRBJ2-6; 7 bases align to TRBD1. With 5 bases clipped from V and 2 bases from J, the junction kept 6 bases outside the gene matches. The CDR3 has 16 amino acids. The germline gives CDR1 MDHEN, CDR2 SYDVKM. Written as DNA, the CDR3 is TGTGCCAGCAGTGACGTCAGGGGGACTGGGGCCAACGTCCTGACTTTC. Translating it yields CASSDVRGTGANVLTF.